This T cell receptor (beta chain) was observed in a study of Ad26.COV2.S vaccination and SARS-CoV-2 variants. Across the study: A COV1001 Ad26.COV2.S trial-arm participant provided the sample.

As for treatment: 15 to 20 received Ad26.COV2.S at low or high dose, single or two shots; several received placebo; per-sample allocation not given. Each sample was drawn 63 days after the first injection (of vaccine or placebo). This table comes from immunoSEQ multiplex PCR, and its TCRdb copy is limited to in-frame clones, with some not included. The sample has around 310,000 clones; roughly 90% are singletons. The V segment lost 5 bases and the J segment 3 bases; nucleotides outside the gene matches: 11. Germline CDR1 SGHTA, CDR2 FQGTGA. This CDR3 region has 19 residues. This clone was observed a handful of times.

This chain connects TRBV7-3 to TRBJ2-6, with 12 bases lining up with TRBD1. The TCR comes from a person aged 18-65 years who received the Ad26.COV2.S COVID-19 vaccine or a placebo. The starting material was peripheral blood, obtained in a trial of Ad26.COV2.S vaccine versus placebo. In DNA form, the CDR3 reads TGTGCCAGCAGCCCTGGTAGGGGACAGGGGGCAAGTGGGGCCAACGTCCTGACTTTC. Translating gives CASSPGRGQGASGANVLTF.